Following are 19 T cell receptor beta chains from one sample sequenced in a study of somatic mutations in cytotoxic T cells in rheumatoid arthritis (dated by TCRdb to about 2017). The method was the immunoSEQ multiplex PCR assay. TCRdb limited this immuneACCESS table to in-frame rearrangements with V and J called. A share of clones is missing; checked studies link under half to unresolved V genes, and the rest is unexplained. The sample table holds about 18,000 clones, of which roughly four fifths were seen once. Approximately 9.1% of the sample rests with the top ten. What was sequenced was CD8+ T cells sorted from blood. The receptor set was obtained from an adult with rheumatoid arthritis.

In this sample, this clone turned up once. The chain has TRBV27 and TRBJ2-1, with D unclear. The ends were cut back, 7 bases at V and 0 bases at J, with 7 bases in the middle. The length of the CDR3 is 13 residues. The germline V gene has CDR1 MNHEY and CDR2 SMNVEV (reference sequence). CDR3 sequence reads: CASTGPSYNEQFF. CDR3 DNA: TGTGCCAGCACTGGTCCCTCCTACAATGAGCAGTTCTTC.

V and J are TRBV27 and TRBJ2-1; D assignment may be TRBD1 or TRBD2 (5 bases each). The CDR3 has 15 residues. Germline CDR1 is MNHEY and CDR2 is SMNVEV (reference sequence). Trimming took off 2 bases at V and 7 bases at J, with 15 bases between the two ends. CDR3 DNA: TGTGCCAGCAGTTTACGGGGAGAGGGGATTAATGAGCAGTTCTTC. Translation: CASSLRGEGINEQFF.

This clone was found once. The chain employs TRBV13 and TRBJ1-2; TRBD1 is a possible D gene (5 bases). V was shortened by 5 bases and J by 3 bases, with 19 bases between the two germline ends. CDR3 length: 16 amino acids. Per germline, CDR1 PRHDT and CDR2 FYEKMQ (reference sequence). The CDR3 loop reads CASSPEPRATDYGYTF. In DNA form, the CDR3 reads TGTGCCAGCAGCCCCGAGCCCAGGGCGACCGACTATGGCTACACCTTC. Together with reference TRBV13 and TRBJ1-2, the CDR3 gives the full variable domain: AAGVIQSPRHLIKEKRETATLKCYPIPRHDTVYWYQQGPGQDPQFLISFYEKMQSDKGSIPDRFSAQQFSDYHSELNMSSLELGDSALYFCASSPEPRATDYGYTFGSGTRLTVV.

This sequence joins TRBV2 and TRBJ2-5, with TRBD2 identical over 10 bases. V gave up 7 bases and J gave up 2 bases; unmatched junction bases: 13. The CDR3 spans 17 residues. From germline, CDR1 is SNHLY and CDR2 FYNNEI. CDR3 nucleotide sequence: TGTGCCAGCACTAAGACTAGCGGGTTTTTGGTACAAGAGACCCAGTACTTC. It yields the protein CASTKTSGFLVQETQYF.

In DNA, the CDR3 is TGTGCCAGCAGCCCCCGACCGCGGGTGGAATTCTACGAGCAGTACTTC. It specifies CASSPRPRVEFYEQYF. This sequence joins TRBV7-6 and TRBJ2-7; perhaps TRBD2 as D (5 bases). The germline CDR1 and CDR2 sequences are SGHVS and FNYEAQ. V was clipped by 5 bases and J by 3 bases, with 20 bases between them. The CDR3 is 16 residues long.

This sequence joins TRBV14 and TRBJ1-4; TRBD1 matches 8 bases. Germline CDR1 reads SGHDN; CDR2 reads FVKESK. The CDR3 consists of 14 residues. V was pared by 5 bases and J by 8 bases, with 7 bases of the junction left unmatched. CDR3 sequence (DNA): TGTGCCAGCAGCAGGACAGGGACGGGAGAAAAACTGTTTTTT. Amino acid sequence: CASSRTGTGEKLFF.

This clone was counted between two and nine times. The chain links TRBV4-3 to TRBJ1-1; 8 nucleotides agree with TRBD1. Germline assignment: CDR1 LGHNA and CDR2 YSLEER. The CDR3 loop spans 14 amino acids. The trim removed 4 bases at V and 5 bases at J, leaving 6 bases unmatched. The CDR3 reads CASSLQGAGTEAFF. CDR3 coding DNA: TGCGCCAGCAGCCTTCAGGGGGCAGGAACTGAAGCTTTCTTT.

CDR3 bases: TGCGCCAGCAGCAGATCGGACAGGGGAGAAGAGACCCAGTACTTC. Amino acids: CASSRSDRGEETQYF. The chain is built from TRBV5-1 and TRBJ2-5; TRBD1 aligns across 9 bases. The CDR3 contains 15 residues. V lost 4 bases to trimming and J lost 3 bases; unmatched junction nucleotides: 7. Germline CDR1 and CDR2: SGHRS and YFSETQ.

A single count supports this clone. The chain recombines TRBV2 with TRBJ1-1; D ambiguous. With 6 bases removed from V and 7 bases from J, the gap between germline ends came to 12 bases. Germline loops: CDR1 SNHLY, CDR2 FYNNEI. The CDR3 sequence is 12 residues long. The CDR3 loop is CASRRIRNEAFF. Here the CDR3 DNA reads TGTGCCAGCAGGAGGATCAGGAATGAAGCTTTCTTT.

The chain employs TRBV27 and TRBJ2-7, with D uncertain. Germline CDR1 reads MNHEY; CDR2 reads SMNVEV (reference sequence). V lost 1 base to trimming and J lost 5 bases, with 15 bases between them. This CDR3 has 15 amino acids. CDR3: CASSLFPGQVHEQYF. The CDR3 region has the DNA TGTGCCAGCAGTTTATTCCCCGGGCAGGTCCACGAGCAGTACTTC.

The J gene is TRBJ1-6, the V gene TRBV5-1, with 8 bases lining up with TRBD1. The J segment lost 4 bases and the V segment lost 4 bases, leaving 7 bases of the junction unmatched. The CDR3 consists of 16 residues. Germline lookup yields CDR1 SGHRS and CDR2 YFSETQ. CDR3 sequence: CASSGGTGLYNSPLHF. DNA for the CDR3: TGCGCCAGCAGCGGGGGGACAGGACTGTATAATTCACCCCTCCACTTT.

The chain combines TRBV7-9 with TRBJ1-1; TRBD1 aligns across 7 bases. The CDR3 consists of 13 residues. J was trimmed by 6 bases and V by 3 bases; bases with no gene match: 4. Looked up from germline, CDR1 is SEHNR and CDR2 is FQNEAQ (reference sequence). CDR3 sequence: CASSFLGGPEAFF. The CDR3 bases are TGTGCCAGCAGCTTCTTAGGGGGCCCTGAAGCTTTCTTT.

This clone was seen a single time. This rearrangement joins TRBV25-1 to TRBJ2-2; the D is unclear. Trimming left V 10 bases short and J 1 base short, with 7 bases between. This CDR3 has 12 residues. Looked up from germline, CDR1 is MGHDK and CDR2 is SYGVNS. The CDR3 DNA is TGTGCCACCAGGTGGAACACCGGGGAGCTGTTTTTT. Its protein is CATRWNTGELFF.

The CDR3 reads CASSLTMGKLNTEAFF. The CDR3 DNA reads TGCGCCAGCAGCCTGACGATGGGAAAATTGAACACTGAAGCTTTCTTT. The chain recombines TRBV5-1 with TRBJ1-1; no reliable D call. Looked up from germline, CDR1 is SGHRS and CDR2 is YFSETQ. CDR3 size: 16 residues. V gave up 4 bases and J gave up 0 bases, with 16 bases separating them.

The chain joins TRBV7-9 to TRBJ2-7; 9 bases fit TRBD1. Germline CDR1 reads SEHNR; CDR2 reads FQNEAQ (reference sequence). The V and J ends lost 7 bases and 2 bases, in that order; junction bases with no gene match: 18. CDR3 length: 18 amino acids. The CDR3 nucleotides read TGTGCCAGCAACAACTACCGCCGGGACAGGGTAAACCCCTACGAGCAGTACTTC. Translated, it gives CASNNYRRDRVNPYEQYF.

Concerning this clone: Relative to the germline gene, one junction end is altered; a read error may explain this. The chain uses TRBV5-1 and TRBJ1-2; D call uncertain. CDR1 is SGHRS and CDR2 is YFSETQ in the germline V gene. CDR3 length: 14 residues. The CDR3 DNA follows: TGCGCCAGCAGGTTGGGTGGGGCTAACTATGGCTACACCTTC. It specifies CASRLGGANYGYTF.

The gene calls are TRBV30 and TRBJ2-2; 8 bases agree with TRBD1. Germline CDR1 and CDR2: GTSNPN and SVGIG (reference sequence). The CDR3 runs 12 residues. The junction had 6 bases not matched to a gene; V was cut back by 4 bases and J by 11 bases. DNA of the CDR3: TGTGCCTGGACCCTCGACAGGGGTGAGCTGTTTTTT. Its protein product is CAWTLDRGELFF.

V gene TRBV28 combines with J gene TRBJ2-2; 9 nucleotides align to TRBD1. The CDR3 runs to 15 residues. With V trimmed by 6 bases and J by 3 bases, 5 bases remained unmatched. Germline assignment: CDR1 MDHEN and CDR2 SYDVKM. The DNA for the CDR3 is TGTGCCAGCAGGCCCGGACAGGGGCACACCGGGGAGCTGTTTTTT. As protein: CASRPGQGHTGELFF.

The count of this clone is one. This chain links TRBV7-2 with TRBJ2-1; tentative D call: TRBD2 (6 bases). Deletions cut 6 bases from V and 3 bases from J, with 15 bases between. The CDR3 loop spans 15 amino acids. Per the germline V gene, CDR1 is SGHTA and CDR2 is FQGNSA. In DNA, the CDR3 is TGTGCCAGCAGGCCCCCGGGAGCCAACTACAATGAGCAGTTCTTC. Amino acids: CASRPPGANYNEQFF. The full variable domain, with the rest looked up from reference TRBV7-2 and TRBJ2-1, is GAGVSQSPSNKVTEKGKDVELRCDPISGHTALYWYRQSLGQGLEFLIYFQGNSAPDKSGLPSDRFSAERTGGSVSTLTIQRTQQEDSAVYLCASRPPGANYNEQFFGPGTRLTVL.